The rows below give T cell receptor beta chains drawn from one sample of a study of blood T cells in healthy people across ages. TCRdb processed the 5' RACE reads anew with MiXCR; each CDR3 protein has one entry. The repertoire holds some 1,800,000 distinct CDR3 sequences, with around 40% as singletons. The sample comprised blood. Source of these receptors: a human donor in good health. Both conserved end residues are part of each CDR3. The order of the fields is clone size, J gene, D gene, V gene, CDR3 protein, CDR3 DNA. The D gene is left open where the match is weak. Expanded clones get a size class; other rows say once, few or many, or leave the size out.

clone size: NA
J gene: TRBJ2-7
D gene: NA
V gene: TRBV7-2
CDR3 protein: CASRSRGDYEQYF
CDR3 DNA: TGTGCCAGCAGATCAAGGGGTGACTACGAGCAGTACTTC

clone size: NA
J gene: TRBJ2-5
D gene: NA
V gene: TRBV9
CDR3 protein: CASSVRGAEETQYF
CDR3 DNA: TGTGCCAGCAGCGTAAGGGGGGCCGAGGAGACCCAGTACTTC

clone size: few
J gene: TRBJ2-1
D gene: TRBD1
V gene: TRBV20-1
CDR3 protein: CSARGQGVGYNEQFF
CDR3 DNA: TGCAGTGCTAGAGGACAGGGGGTAGGGTACAATGAGCAGTTCTTC

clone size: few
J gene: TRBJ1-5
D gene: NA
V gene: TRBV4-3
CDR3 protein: CASSQEVSYQPQHF
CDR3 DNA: TGCGCCAGCAGCCAAGAGGTCAGCTATCAGCCCCAGCATTTT

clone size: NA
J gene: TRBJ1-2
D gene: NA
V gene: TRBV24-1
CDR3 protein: CATSDLRQDYGYTF
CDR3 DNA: TGTGCCACCAGTGATTTGCGGCAGGACTATGGCTACACCTTC

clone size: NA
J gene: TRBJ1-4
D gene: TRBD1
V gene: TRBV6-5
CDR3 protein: CASTLKTGGVGKLFF
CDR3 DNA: TGTGCCAGCACCTTAAAGACAGGGGGAGTGGGGAAACTGTTTTTT

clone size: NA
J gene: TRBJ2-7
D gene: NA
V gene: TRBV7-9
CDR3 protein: CASSLNPQGTSTEYREQYF
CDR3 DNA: TGTGCCAGCAGCTTAAACCCACAGGGTACGTCGACGGAGTACCGTGAGCAGTACTTC

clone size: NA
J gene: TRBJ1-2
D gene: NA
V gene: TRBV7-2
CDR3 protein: CASSPLPVNYGYTF
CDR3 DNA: TGTGCCAGTTCGCCTCTCCCCGTTAACTATGGCTACACCTTC

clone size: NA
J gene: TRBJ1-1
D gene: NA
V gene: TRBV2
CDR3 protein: CASSESVGGEAFF
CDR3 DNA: TGTGCCAGCAGTGAATCCGTTGGAGGTGAAGCTTTCTTT

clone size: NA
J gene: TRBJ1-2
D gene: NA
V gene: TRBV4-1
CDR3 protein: CASSQNGLNYGYTF
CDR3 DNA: TGCGCCAGCAGCCAAAATGGGTTAAACTATGGCTACACCTTC

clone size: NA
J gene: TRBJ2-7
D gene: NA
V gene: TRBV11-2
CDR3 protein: CASSSVTEQGYEQYF
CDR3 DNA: TGTGCCAGCAGCTCAGTTACGGAACAGGGCTACGAGCAGTACTTC

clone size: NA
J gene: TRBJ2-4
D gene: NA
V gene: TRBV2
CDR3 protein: CASSNSGVEPNIQYF
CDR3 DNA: TGTGCCAGCAGTAACTCTGGTGTCGAGCCGAACATTCAGTACTTC

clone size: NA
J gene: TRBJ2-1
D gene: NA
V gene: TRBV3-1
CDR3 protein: CASSQDRLPSEQFF
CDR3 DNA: TGTGCCAGCAGCCAAGATCGACTTCCCAGTGAGCAGTTCTTC

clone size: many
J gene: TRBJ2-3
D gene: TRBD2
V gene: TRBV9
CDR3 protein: CASSVSGGNTDTQYF
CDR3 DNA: TGTGCCAGCAGCGTTAGCGGGGGGAACACAGATACGCAGTATTTT

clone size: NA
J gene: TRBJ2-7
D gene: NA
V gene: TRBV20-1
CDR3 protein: CSAILQTKQYF
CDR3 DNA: TGCAGTGCTATTCTCCAGACAAAGCAGTACTTC

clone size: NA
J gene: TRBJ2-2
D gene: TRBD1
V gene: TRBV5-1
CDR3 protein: CASSSFPGQANTGELFF
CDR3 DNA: TGCGCCAGCAGCTCATTTCCGGGACAGGCGAACACCGGGGAGCTGTTTTTT

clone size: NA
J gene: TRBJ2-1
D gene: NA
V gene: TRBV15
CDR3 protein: CATNSLFGSGDEQFF
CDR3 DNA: TGTGCCACCAACAGTCTGTTCGGGTCTGGGGATGAGCAGTTCTTC

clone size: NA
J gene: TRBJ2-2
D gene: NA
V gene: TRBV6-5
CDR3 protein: CASSPSGTGEPFF
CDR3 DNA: TGTGCCAGCAGCCCCTCGGGGACCGGGGAGCCGTTTTTT

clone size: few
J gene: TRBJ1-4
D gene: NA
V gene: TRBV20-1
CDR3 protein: CSATGGREEKLFF
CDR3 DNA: TGCAGTGCTACCGGGGGTCGAGAAGAAAAACTGTTTTTT

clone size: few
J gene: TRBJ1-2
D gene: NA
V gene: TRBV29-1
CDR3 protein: CSVNTGPVMNGYTF
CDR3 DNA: TGCAGCGTAAACACAGGTCCCGTGATGAATGGCTACACCTTC

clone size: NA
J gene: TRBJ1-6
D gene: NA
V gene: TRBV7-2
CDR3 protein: CASSFGDPRSYNSPLHF
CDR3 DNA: TGTGCCAGCAGCTTCGGGGACCCTCGCTCCTATAATTCACCCCTCCACTTT

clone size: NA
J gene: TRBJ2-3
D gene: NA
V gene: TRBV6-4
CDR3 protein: CASSEFSRVNTDTQYF
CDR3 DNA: TGTGCCAGCAGTGAGTTTTCTCGGGTGAATACAGATACGCAGTATTTT

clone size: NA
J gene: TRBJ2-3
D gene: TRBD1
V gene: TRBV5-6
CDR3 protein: CASSFQPGGLDTQYF
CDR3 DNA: TGTGCCAGCAGCTTCCAGCCAGGGGGCTTAGATACGCAGTATTTT

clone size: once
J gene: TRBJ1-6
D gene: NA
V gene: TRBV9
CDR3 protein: CASSVDGGDYSPLHF
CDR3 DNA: TGTGCCAGCAGCGTAGATGGGGGAGACTATTCACCCCTCCACTTT

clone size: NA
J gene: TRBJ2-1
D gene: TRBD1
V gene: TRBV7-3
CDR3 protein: CASSSPDRVVNEQFF
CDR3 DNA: TGTGCCAGCAGCTCCCCGGACAGGGTGGTTAATGAGCAGTTCTTC

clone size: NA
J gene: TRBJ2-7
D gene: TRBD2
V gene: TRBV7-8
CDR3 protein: CASSLVGTGGLIYEQYF
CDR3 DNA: TGTGCCAGCAGCTTAGTTGGGACGGGGGGGCTTATCTACGAGCAGTACTTC